This T cell receptor beta chain was captured by sequencing in a study of CD8 T cells in ankylosing spondylitis. Study-level findings and limits: Researchers reportedly found disease-linked clones significantly enriched in matched ankylosing spondylitis synovial fluid. Past research had described some motif variants in reactive arthritis synovial fluid and blood. Ankylosing spondylitis blood seemed to carry a telltale TCR beta motif made of eight highly homologous variants.

Quantitative 5'-RACE was performed with molecular barcodes, and it yielded the TCR beta libraries. TCRdb fed the 5' RACE reads into MiXCR, producing one record per CDR3 protein. This repertoire shows fewer than 400,000 distinct CDR3 sequences, about a fifth found once; its top ten account for approximately 16%. V lost 5 bases to trimming and J lost 8 bases, with 22 bases between them. Germline lookup yields CDR1 SGHVS and CDR2 FQNEAQ. The CDR3 runs to 16 residues. On this clonotype: The antigen remains undetermined.

The clonotype was recovered from a male donor with ankylosing spondylitis. Sequencing was performed on blood, either unsorted or a sorted T cell fraction (not recorded which). This chain joins TRBV7-8 and TRBJ2-1; either TRBD1 or TRBD2 may supply D (5 bases each). The CDR3 bases are TGTGCCAGCAGCCGGGCAGGGACCGAAGGGAGCGATGAGCAGTTCTTC. Its translation: CASSRAGTEGSDEQFF.